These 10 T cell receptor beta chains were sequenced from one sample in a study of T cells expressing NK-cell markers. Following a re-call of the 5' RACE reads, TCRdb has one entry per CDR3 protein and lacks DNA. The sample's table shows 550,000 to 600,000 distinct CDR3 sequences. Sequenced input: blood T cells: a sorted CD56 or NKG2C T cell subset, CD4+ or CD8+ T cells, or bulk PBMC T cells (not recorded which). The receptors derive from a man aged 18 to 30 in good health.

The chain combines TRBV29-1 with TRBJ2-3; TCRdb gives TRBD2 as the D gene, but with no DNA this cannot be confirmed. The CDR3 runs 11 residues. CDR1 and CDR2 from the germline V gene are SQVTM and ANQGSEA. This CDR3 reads CSVLVVDTQYF.

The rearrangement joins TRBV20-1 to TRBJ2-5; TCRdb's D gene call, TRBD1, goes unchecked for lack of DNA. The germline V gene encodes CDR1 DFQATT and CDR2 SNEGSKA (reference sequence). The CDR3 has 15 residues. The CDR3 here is CSGQGTGSPQETQYF.

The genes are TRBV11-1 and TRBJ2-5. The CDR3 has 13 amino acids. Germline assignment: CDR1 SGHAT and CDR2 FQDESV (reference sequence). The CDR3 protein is CASSFDWQETQYF. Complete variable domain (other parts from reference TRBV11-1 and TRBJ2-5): EAEVAQSPRYKITEKSQAVAFWCDPISGHATLYWYRQILGQGPELLVQFQDESVVDDSQLPKDRFSAERLKGVDSTLKIQPAELGDSAMYLCASSFDWQETQYFGPGTRLLVL.

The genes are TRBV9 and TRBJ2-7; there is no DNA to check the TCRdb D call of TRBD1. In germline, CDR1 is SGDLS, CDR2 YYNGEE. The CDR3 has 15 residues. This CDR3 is CASSPRGEVVYEQYF.

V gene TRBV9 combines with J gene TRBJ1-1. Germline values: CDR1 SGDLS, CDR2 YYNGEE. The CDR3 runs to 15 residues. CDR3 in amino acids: CASSVEGNGDTEAFF.

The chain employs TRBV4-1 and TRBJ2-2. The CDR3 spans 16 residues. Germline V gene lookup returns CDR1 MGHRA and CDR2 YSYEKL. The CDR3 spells CASSQADILNTGELFF.

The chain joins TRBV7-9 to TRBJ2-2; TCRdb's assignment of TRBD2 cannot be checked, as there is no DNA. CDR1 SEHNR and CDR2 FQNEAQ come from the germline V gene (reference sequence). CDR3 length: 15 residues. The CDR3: CASSSHRLVAGELFF.

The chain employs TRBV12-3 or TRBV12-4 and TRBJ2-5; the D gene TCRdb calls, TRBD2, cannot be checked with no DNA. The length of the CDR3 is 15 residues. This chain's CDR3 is CASRPVGETKETQYF.

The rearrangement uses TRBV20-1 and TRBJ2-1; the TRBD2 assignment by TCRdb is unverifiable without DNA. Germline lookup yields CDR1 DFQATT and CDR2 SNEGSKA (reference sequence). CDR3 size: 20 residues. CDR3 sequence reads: CSARFHGLAGGRWREDEQFF.

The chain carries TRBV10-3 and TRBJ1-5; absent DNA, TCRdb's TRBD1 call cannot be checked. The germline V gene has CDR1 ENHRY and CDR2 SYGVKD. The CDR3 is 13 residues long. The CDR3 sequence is CAISQGRDQPQHF.